One sample yielded the 21 T cell receptor beta chains listed below, sequenced in a study of OX40 agonist ivuxolimab in advanced cancers. The table came from immunoSEQ multiplex PCR; TCRdb's copy has only in-frame clones and leaves some out. This sample has under 80,000 clones, with roughly nine tenths found just once. Here the sequenced sample was CD4+ or CD8+ T cells sorted from blood, taken in a trial of the OX40 agonist ivuxolimab. All receptors derive from an adult with an advanced solid tumor such as melanoma, head and neck, liver or kidney cancer.

The V call is TRBV19, the J call TRBJ2-1; no definite D call. The CDR3 has 12 residues. Trimming stripped 4 bases from V and 8 bases from J, with 9 bases between. The germline V gene has CDR1 LNHDA and CDR2 SQIVND (reference sequence). CDR3 DNA: TGTGCCAGTAGTACCCTCCTTTATGAGCAGTTCTTC. This sequence encodes CASSTLLYEQFF.

The genes are TRBV7-8 and TRBJ1-6; 8 nucleotides match TRBD1. V was clipped by 3 bases and J by 8 bases; unmatched bases: 9. Germline lookup yields CDR1 SGHVS and CDR2 FQNEAQ. This CDR3 region has 16 residues. CDR3 amino acids: CASSLKASDRDSPLHF. The CDR3 nucleotides read TGTGCCAGCAGCTTGAAGGCCTCGGACAGGGATTCACCCCTCCACTTT.

The gene calls are TRBV30 and TRBJ2-2; D possibly corresponds to TRBD2 (7 bases). Germline V CDR1 and CDR2: GTSNPN, SVGIG (reference sequence). V lost 3 bases to trimming and J lost 1 base, with 12 bases between them. The CDR3 totals 15 residues. Here the CDR3 DNA reads TGTGCCTGGAGAGCGGGGACAAGGAACACCGGGGAGCTGTTTTTT. It specifies CAWRAGTRNTGELFF.

This rearrangement joins TRBV10-3 to TRBJ2-3; 12 bases line up with TRBD2. CDR1 and CDR2 from the germline V gene are ENHRY and SYGVKD. The V gene end was trimmed by 4 bases and the J gene end by 4 bases; junction bases not matched to a gene: 3. The CDR3 covers 15 residues. The CDR3 region has the DNA TGTGCCATCAGTGGGACTAGCGGGGTTGCAGATACGCAGTATTTT. This translates into CAISGTSGVADTQYF.

The chain employs TRBV19 and TRBJ1-5; D call uncertain. This CDR3 has 16 residues. The ends were cut back, 4 bases at V and 0 bases at J, with 13 bases in the middle. Germline lookup yields CDR1 LNHDA and CDR2 SQIVND (reference sequence). Here the CDR3 reads CASSRSAGNSNQPQHF. CDR3 nucleotides: TGTGCCAGTAGTAGGAGCGCAGGAAATAGCAATCAGCCCCAGCATTTT.

V usage is TRBV2 and J usage is TRBJ1-1, with a weak D call TRBD1 (6 bases). The V and J ends lost 6 bases and 0 bases respectively, with 14 bases between them. The CDR3 extends over 15 amino acids. Per the germline V gene, CDR1 is SNHLY and CDR2 is FYNNEI. The CDR3 reads CASSPQGLLNTEAFF. In DNA form, the CDR3 reads TGTGCCAGCAGCCCACAGGGACTACTGAACACTGAAGCTTTCTTT.

This CDR3 is CASSQGVSQPQHF. In nucleotides, the CDR3 is TGTGCCAGCAGTCAGGGGGTAAGTCAGCCCCAGCATTTT. This chain uses TRBV6-5 with TRBJ1-5, with 7 bases fitting TRBD1. This CDR3 region has 13 residues. The V gene end was trimmed by 5 bases and the J gene end by 6 bases; junction bases not matched to a gene: 4. Per germline, CDR1 MNHEY and CDR2 SVGAGI.

The rearrangement joins TRBV2 to TRBJ2-1, with a weak D call TRBD2 (8 bases). Trimming took 8 bases from V and 10 from J, leaving 21 bases between them. This CDR3 has 14 amino acids. The germline CDR1 and CDR2 sequences are SNHLY and FYNNEI. This CDR3 reads CASSVGLGGTEQFF. CDR3 bases: TGTGCCAGCTCGGTGGGACTAGGGGGCACGGAGCAGTTCTTC.

The chain carries TRBV6-1 and TRBJ1-2; D uncertain. Germline CDR1 and CDR2: MNHNS and SASEGT. There are 13 residues in the CDR3. V lost 4 bases and J lost 4, with 10 bases in between. Here the CDR3 reads CASSVAETYGYTF. The CDR3 coding sequence is TGTGCCAGCAGTGTAGCAGAAACCTATGGCTACACCTTC.

The chain recombines TRBV7-2 with TRBJ2-1; 11 nucleotides line up with TRBD1. Per germline, CDR1 SGHTA and CDR2 FQGNSA. The CDR3 extends over 15 amino acids. V lost 4 bases, J lost 3 bases, and 2 bases stayed unmatched. The CDR3 DNA sequence: TGTGCCAGCAGCTCGGGACAGGGGGGCTACAATGAGCAGTTCTTC. It specifies CASSSGQGGYNEQFF.

The CDR3 spells CASTGTGYREQYF. The CDR3 nucleotides read TGTGCCAGCACCGGGACAGGGTATCGCGAGCAGTACTTC. The chain is built from TRBV28 and TRBJ2-7, with 9 bases identical to TRBD1. Trimming removed 7 bases from V and 6 bases from J; junction bases left unmatched: 7. The CDR3 contains 13 residues. CDR1 and CDR2 (germline): MDHEN, SYDVKM.

The genes are TRBV6-5 and TRBJ2-1; D may correspond to TRBD1 or TRBD2 (6 bases each). The V and J ends lost 8 bases and 6 bases respectively, with 20 bases between them. CDR1 and CDR2 from the germline V gene are MNHEY and SVGAGI. This CDR3 is built from 15 residues. The CDR3 spells CASGGGILIGNEQFF. CDR3 nucleotides: TGTGCCAGCGGGGGCGGGATCCTCATAGGCAATGAGCAGTTCTTC.

The chain joins TRBV16 to TRBJ2-7; D remains unclear. Germline CDR1 KGHSY, CDR2 FQNENV. Trimming took 4 bases from V and 8 from J, leaving 12 bases between them. The CDR3 extends over 12 amino acids. The CDR3 region is CASSPPAVKQYF. CDR3 nucleotides: TGTGCCAGCAGCCCCCCGGCAGTCAAGCAGTACTTC.

This chain links TRBV18 with TRBJ1-5, with 8 positions matching TRBD1. From germline, CDR1 is KGHSH and CDR2 LQKENI. CDR3 length equals 16 residues. The V and J ends lost 3 bases and 5 bases, in that order; junction bases with no gene match: 9. CDR3 sequence (DNA): TGTGCCAGCTCACCCCCTGGGACAGGTGATTATCAGCCCCAGCATTTT. This encodes CASSPPGTGDYQPQHF.

Of note for this clone: A read error may account for a junction end that differs from germline. The chain has TRBV7-7 and TRBJ2-1, with 9 nucleotides matching TRBD2. In germline, CDR1 is SSHAT, CDR2 FNYEAQ (reference sequence). This CDR3 is 15 amino acids long. In DNA form, the CDR3 reads TGTGCTAGCAGCTTAGGAAGTGGTAGCGGGGGTGAGCAGTTCTTC. This codes for CASSLGSGSGGEQFF.

This clone was observed a handful of times. V is TRBV7-9 and J is TRBJ1-2; TRBD1 matches at 10 bases. This CDR3 is built from 13 residues. Germline CDR1 and CDR2: SEHNR and FQNEAQ (reference sequence). J was trimmed by 7 bases and V by 6 bases; bases with no gene match: 5. CDR3 sequence: CASSRQGAGGYTF. Here the CDR3 DNA reads TGTGCCAGCAGTCGACAGGGGGCAGGTGGCTACACCTTC.

The chain carries TRBV5-5 and TRBJ1-1; D gene unclear. The V gene lost 5 bases and the J gene lost 0 bases, with 11 bases spanning the gap. The CDR3 spans 14 residues. The germline V gene encodes CDR1 SGHKS and CDR2 YYEKEE (reference sequence). The CDR3 sequence is CASRLDYLNTEAFF. The DNA for the CDR3 is TGTGCCAGCAGGCTGGACTATTTGAACACTGAAGCTTTCTTT.

This clone has only one observation. The chain links TRBV5-1 to TRBJ1-2; the D gene is possibly TRBD1 (6 bases). This CDR3 is built from 14 residues. Germline V gives CDR1 SGHRS, CDR2 YFSETQ. Trimming shortened V by 0 bases and J by 7 bases, and 13 bases separated the two germline ends. The CDR3 bases are TGCGCCAGCAGCTTGGAGGGGGAGAAGGTTGGCTACACCTTC. Protein product: CASSLEGEKVGYTF.

The chain employs TRBV6-4 and TRBJ2-2, with a weak D call TRBD2 (7 bases). Germline loops: CDR1 MRHNA, CDR2 SNTAGT. Deletions cut 9 bases from V and 0 bases from J, with 11 bases between. CDR3 length: 14 residues. CDR3 bases: TGTGCCAGTCGCGGGGGCGCGAACACCGGGGAGCTGTTTTTT. Amino acid sequence: CASRGGANTGELFF.

The gene calls are TRBV12-5 and TRBJ2-6, with D perhaps given as TRBD1 or TRBD2 (5 bases each). This CDR3 region has 17 residues. The V gene lost 7 bases and the J gene lost 2 bases, with 18 bases spanning the gap. Looked up from germline, CDR1 is LGHNT and CDR2 is FRNRAP. CDR3 protein: CASAPGEGWTGANVLTF. The CDR3 nucleotides read TGTGCTAGTGCTCCTGGCGAGGGGTGGACTGGGGCCAACGTCCTGACTTTC.

This clone appeared a few times. This chain joins TRBV11-2 and TRBJ2-2, with no clear D. The V end was cut by 2 bases, the J end by 0 bases, with 7 bases between. Germline loops: CDR1 SGHAT, CDR2 FQNNGV. CDR3 length: 15 residues. CDR3 in amino acids: CASSLTQPNTGELFF. DNA of the CDR3: TGTGCCAGCAGCTTAACCCAGCCGAACACCGGGGAGCTGTTTTTT.